The next 2 T cell receptor beta chains were all read from a single sample in a study of blood T cells in healthy people across ages. Sample-barcoded 5' priming and a J-beta primer mix drove a second PCR of 7 to 11 cycles. TCRdb processed the 5' RACE reads anew with MiXCR; each CDR3 protein has one entry. The sample lists roughly 1 million distinct CDR3 sequences, under 30% seen once, with approximately 0.79% in the top ten. These data were also filed under a second study, of T cells of mothers and their children.

Sequencing was done on a sample of blood. The receptors come from a girl aged 2-10 years in good health.

The CDR3, as DNA: TGTGCCAGCAGTTCACGCCCGCTTGCGGGAGGGGGGGAGACCCAGTACTTC. Translation: CASSSRPLAGGGETQYF. The V and J genes are TRBV28 and TRBJ2-5; 9 positions agree with TRBD2. From germline, CDR1 is MDHEN and CDR2 SYDVKM. Trimming at V came to 4 bases and at J to 5 bases, leaving 14 bases not matched to a gene. The CDR3 sequence is 17 residues long.

This clonotype turned up a few times. The rearrangement joins TRBV24-1 to TRBJ2-7; 11 nucleotides line up with TRBD2. The germline V gene has CDR1 KGHDR and CDR2 SFDVKD. This CDR3 comprises 16 residues. The V and J ends lost 3 bases and 2 bases, in that order; junction bases with no gene match: 5. The chain's CDR3 is CATSDPTSGTTYEQYF. The CDR3 DNA is TGTGCCACCAGTGATCCGACTAGCGGGACCACCTACGAGCAGTACTTC.